This TCR beta chain appears in the sequencing data of a study of CD8 T cells in Susac syndrome. CD8+ and CD4+ T cells from blood underwent TCR beta sequencing. The RNA, 0.5 to 1 ug, was put through reverse transcription using random hexamers. A multiplex approach, immunoSEQ multiplex PCR, amplified TCR beta CDR3 across 54 Vbeta and 13 Jbeta. Via MiXCR, TCRdb re-called the immunoSEQ multiplex PCR reads, giving one row per CDR3 protein. The repertoire holds under 95,000 distinct CDR3 sequences, with 85% to 95% as singletons. For this clonotype: Its specificity is not known.

CDR3 length: 16 amino acids. The study's findings and limits: The authors acknowledged that the study's TCR sequencing and HLA analysis involved relatively few individuals.

The sequence was obtained from a human donor with Susac syndrome. V usage is TRBV12-2 and J usage is TRBJ2-2; TRBD1 is the table's D call and was not checked against the DNA. TRBV12-2 is marked as a pseudogene. The sample consisted of CD4+ T cells from PBMCs. CDR3 amino acids: CASRVTRDRGTGELFF. The CDR3 DNA is TGTGCAAGTCGCGTTACCCGGGACAGGGGCACCGGGGAGCTGTTTTTT.